Shown below are 31 T cell receptor beta chains from a single sample sequenced in a study of monozygotic twins with inflammatory bowel disease. TCRdb reprocessed the 5' RACE reads, keeping one entry per CDR3 protein, no DNA. There are some 330,000 distinct CDR3 sequences in the sample, with less than 6.5% held by the top ten. The sequencing input was blood. Every receptor here comes from a human donor with ulcerative colitis or Crohn's disease, or a healthy co-twin of an affected twin (not recorded which).

The V gene is TRBV14, the J gene TRBJ2-1; TCRdb proposes TRBD2, but this gene call is untestable without DNA. Germline loops: CDR1 SGHDN, CDR2 FVKESK. This CDR3 contains 11 residues. The CDR3 sequence: CASSQGTRGFF.

The chain links TRBV20-1 to TRBJ2-1; the TCRdb call, TRBD2, lacks DNA for checking. The CDR3 runs 13 residues. Per the germline V gene, CDR1 is DFQATT and CDR2 is SNEGSKA (reference sequence). The CDR3 protein is CSPGTASYNEQFF.

This CDR3 reads CASTLSGGLGTQYF. The chain links TRBV28 to TRBJ2-5; TCRdb's assignment of TRBD2 cannot be checked, as there is no DNA. CDR3 length: 14 residues. The germline V gene has CDR1 MDHEN and CDR2 SYDVKM.

This chain links TRBV12-3 or TRBV12-4 with TRBJ2-1; no DNA is available, so the TRBD2 call from TCRdb remains unchecked. There are 15 residues in the CDR3. CDR3 protein: CASSLPTFTGNEQFF.

This rearrangement joins TRBV5-1 to TRBJ1-1; TCRdb selects TRBD1, and the lack of DNA leaves this call unchecked. The CDR3 runs to 17 residues. Germline V gene data show CDR1 as SGHRS and CDR2 as YFSETQ. The CDR3 is CASSLAGQGAGYTEAFF.

The V and J genes are TRBV18 and TRBJ1-5. Germline-derived CDR1 and CDR2 are KGHSH and LQKENI. The CDR3 loop spans 16 amino acids. CDR3 residues: CASSPPSMQSNQPQHF. Full variable domain (outside the CDR3, taken from reference TRBV18 and TRBJ1-5): NAGVMQNPRHLVRRRGQEARLRCSPMKGHSHVYWYRQLPEEGLKFMVYLQKENIIDESGMPKERFSAEFPKEGPSILRIQQVVRGDSAAYFCASSPPSMQSNQPQHFGDGTRLSIL.

The J gene is TRBJ2-3, the V gene TRBV24-1; absent DNA, TCRdb's TRBD2 call cannot be checked. This CDR3 spans 17 amino acids. Germline CDR1 and CDR2: KGHDR and SFDVKD. Here the CDR3 reads CATSEYSGGLRTDTQYF.

This chain connects TRBV7-2 to TRBJ2-7. CDR3 length: 11 amino acids. Germline CDR1 SGHTA, CDR2 FQGNSA. The CDR3 sequence is CASSREVEQYF.

The chain recombines TRBV12-3 or TRBV12-4 with TRBJ1-6; TCRdb reports TRBD1, a call that lacks DNA to check it against. The CDR3 covers 15 residues. This CDR3 reads CASSSILRGNSPLHF.

The V call is TRBV5-1, the J call TRBJ2-1. Germline V gene sequence: CDR1 SGHRS, CDR2 YFSETQ. The length of the CDR3 is 15 residues. CDR3 sequence reads: CASSWGHTDSNEQFF.

The chain combines TRBV10-3 with TRBJ2-1; the TRBD2 assignment by TCRdb is unverifiable without DNA. Germline CDR1 and CDR2: ENHRY and SYGVKD. This CDR3 is 14 amino acids long. The CDR3 spells CAISEGGGSNEQFF.

The chain links TRBV5-1 to TRBJ2-3; lacking DNA, the TRBD2 call made by TCRdb goes unchecked. Germline V gene sequence: CDR1 SGHRS, CDR2 YFSETQ. This CDR3 has 15 residues. The CDR3: CASSLVYRGTDTQYF.

This chain connects TRBV11-3 to TRBJ2-3; TCRdb lists TRBD2, though no DNA is available to test this call. Germline-derived CDR1 and CDR2 are SGHNT and YENEEA. The CDR3 runs to 15 residues. CDR3 residues: CASSLTGREADTQYF.

The rearrangement links TRBV29-1 to TRBJ1-6. Germline CDR1 and CDR2: SQVTM and ANQGSEA. This CDR3 is built from 13 residues. The CDR3 is CSVGDGPNSPLHF.

This chain links TRBV27 with TRBJ2-2. Germline V gene lookup returns CDR1 MNHEY and CDR2 SMNVEV (reference sequence). The CDR3 contains 15 residues. This CDR3 reads CASSIILGFTGELFF.

The V gene is TRBV5-1, the J gene TRBJ2-1; TCRdb calls TRBD2, which cannot be checked without DNA. Germline V CDR1 and CDR2: SGHRS, YFSETQ. CDR3 size: 17 residues. The CDR3: CASSSSISGGEYNEQFF.

V and J are TRBV30 and TRBJ1-3. The CDR3 contains 14 residues. Germline V gene lookup returns CDR1 GTSNPN and CDR2 SVGIG (reference sequence). The CDR3 sequence is CAWSVSEVGNTIYF.

The rearrangement links TRBV5-1 to TRBJ2-5; TCRdb returns TRBD1, unconfirmable since there is no DNA. The CDR3 extends over 14 amino acids. CDR1 is SGHRS and CDR2 is YFSETQ in the germline V gene. The CDR3 sequence: CASSTGRGGETQYF.

V gene TRBV24-1 combines with J gene TRBJ2-5; TCRdb's D gene call, TRBD1, goes unchecked for lack of DNA. Germline V gene lookup returns CDR1 KGHDR and CDR2 SFDVKD. The CDR3 length is 13 residues. The CDR3 loop reads CATSEAGSETQYF.

This rearrangement joins TRBV7-2 to TRBJ2-1; there is no DNA to check the TCRdb D call of TRBD2. CDR1 SGHTA and CDR2 FQGNSA come from the germline V gene. This CDR3 has 16 residues. The CDR3: CASNLPGGSGTNEQFF.

The chain links TRBV5-6 to TRBJ2-5; with no DNA, the TCRdb D assignment of TRBD2 cannot be verified. There are 17 residues in the CDR3. Germline V gene data show CDR1 as SGHDT and CDR2 as YYEEEE. CDR3 in amino acids: CASSPPPGLAGKETQYF.

The V gene is TRBV7-9, the J gene TRBJ1-4; TCRdb selects TRBD1, and the lack of DNA leaves this call unchecked. This CDR3 has 16 amino acids. Germline V gene sequence: CDR1 SEHNR, CDR2 FQNEAQ (reference sequence). The CDR3 sequence is CASSQNRVATNEKLFF.

J is TRBJ2-1 and V is TRBV19; with no DNA, the TCRdb D assignment of TRBD2 cannot be verified. Germline V CDR1 and CDR2: LNHDA, SQIVND (reference sequence). This CDR3 is built from 16 residues. The CDR3 sequence is CASSLLAGLSYNEQFF.

This chain joins TRBV5-1 and TRBJ1-1. The length of the CDR3 is 16 residues. The germline V gene encodes CDR1 SGHRS and CDR2 YFSETQ. CDR3 in amino acids: CASSPGEGRMNTEAFF.

The chain is built from TRBV2 and TRBJ1-6; the TRBD1 assignment by TCRdb is unverifiable without DNA. The CDR3 is 13 residues long. Germline V lookup: CDR1 SNHLY, CDR2 FYNNEI. This CDR3 is CASMDRQDSPLHF.

The chain links TRBV18 to TRBJ2-7; the TCRdb call, TRBD1, lacks DNA for checking. The germline CDR1 and CDR2 sequences are KGHSH and LQKENI. This CDR3 has 14 amino acids. CDR3 residues: CASSPMGGPGEQYF.

The rearrangement links TRBV4-1 to TRBJ2-2. The CDR3 has 15 amino acids. Germline V gene data show CDR1 as MGHRA and CDR2 as YSYEKL. The CDR3 spells CASSQVLHTTGELFF.

The V call is TRBV7-9, the J call TRBJ2-1; the D call of TRBD2 rests on TCRdb alone, since no DNA is present to check it. Germline V gives CDR1 SEHNR, CDR2 FQNEAQ (reference sequence). This CDR3 has 17 amino acids. The CDR3 protein is CASSQRLARTSYNEQFF.

The chain joins TRBV5-1 to TRBJ2-5; TCRdb picks TRBD2, but there is no DNA to check that call. The CDR3 consists of 15 residues. Germline V gene lookup returns CDR1 SGHRS and CDR2 YFSETQ. CDR3 sequence: CASSLAIGREETQYF.

This chain links TRBV12-3 or TRBV12-4 with TRBJ2-2; the D gene TCRdb calls, TRBD1, cannot be checked with no DNA. The CDR3 spans 13 residues. This CDR3 reads CASSPDTYGELFF.

This chain links TRBV5-1 with TRBJ1-5; TCRdb reports TRBD1, a call that lacks DNA to check it against. The CDR3 has 15 residues. CDR1 is SGHRS and CDR2 is YFSETQ in the germline V gene. CDR3 residues: CASSLGGGGTQPQHF.